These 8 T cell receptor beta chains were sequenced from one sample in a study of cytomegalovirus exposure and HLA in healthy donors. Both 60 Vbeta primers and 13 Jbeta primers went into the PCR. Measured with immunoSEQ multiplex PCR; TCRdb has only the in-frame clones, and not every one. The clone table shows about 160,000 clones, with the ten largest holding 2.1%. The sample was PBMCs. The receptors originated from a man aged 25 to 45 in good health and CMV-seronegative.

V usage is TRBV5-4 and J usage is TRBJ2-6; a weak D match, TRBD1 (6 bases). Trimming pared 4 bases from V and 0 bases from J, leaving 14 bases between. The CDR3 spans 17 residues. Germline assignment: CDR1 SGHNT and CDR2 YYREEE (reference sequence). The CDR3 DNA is TGTGCCAGCAGCCTTATGGACAGTTACTCTGGGGCCAACGTCCTGACTTTC. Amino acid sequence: CASSLMDSYSGANVLTF.

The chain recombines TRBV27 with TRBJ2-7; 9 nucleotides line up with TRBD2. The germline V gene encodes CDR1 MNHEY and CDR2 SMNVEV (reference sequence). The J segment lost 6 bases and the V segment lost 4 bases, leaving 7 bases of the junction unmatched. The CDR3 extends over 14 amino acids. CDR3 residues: CASSWGAGGREQYF. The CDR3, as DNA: TGTGCCAGCAGTTGGGGGGCGGGAGGGCGCGAGCAGTACTTC.

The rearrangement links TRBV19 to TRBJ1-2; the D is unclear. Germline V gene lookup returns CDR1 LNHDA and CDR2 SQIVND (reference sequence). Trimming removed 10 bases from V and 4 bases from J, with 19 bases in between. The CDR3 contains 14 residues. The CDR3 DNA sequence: TGTGCCACCTCCGCCGGGGATCGAATCTATGGCTACACCTTC. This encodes CATSAGDRIYGYTF.

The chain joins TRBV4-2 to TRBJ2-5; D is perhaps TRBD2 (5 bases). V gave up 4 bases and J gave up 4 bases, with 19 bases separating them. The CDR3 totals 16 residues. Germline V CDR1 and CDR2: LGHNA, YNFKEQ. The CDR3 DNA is TGTGCCAGCAGCCCCGGCAGCCGAGCGGATGGAGAGACCCAGTACTTC. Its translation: CASSPGSRADGETQYF.

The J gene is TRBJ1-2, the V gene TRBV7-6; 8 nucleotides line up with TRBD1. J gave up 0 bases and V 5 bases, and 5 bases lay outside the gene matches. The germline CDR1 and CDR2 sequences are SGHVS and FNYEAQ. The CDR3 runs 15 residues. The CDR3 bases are TGTGCCAGCAGCCCACAGGGGGGCGCTAACTATGGCTACACCTTC. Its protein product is CASSPQGGANYGYTF. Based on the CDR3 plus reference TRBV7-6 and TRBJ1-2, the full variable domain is GAGVSQSPRYKVTKRGQDVALRCDPISGHVSLYWYRQALGQGPEFLTYFNYEAQQDKSGLPNDRFSAERPEGSISTLTIQRTEQRDSAMYRCASSPQGGANYGYTFGSGTRLTVV.

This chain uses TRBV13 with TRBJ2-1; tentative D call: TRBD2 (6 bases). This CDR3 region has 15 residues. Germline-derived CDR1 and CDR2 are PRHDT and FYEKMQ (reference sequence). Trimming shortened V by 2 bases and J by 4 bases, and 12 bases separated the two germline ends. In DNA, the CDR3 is TGTGCCAGCAGCTTACTACAGGAGGGGTACAATGAGCAGTTCTTC. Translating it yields CASSLLQEGYNEQFF.

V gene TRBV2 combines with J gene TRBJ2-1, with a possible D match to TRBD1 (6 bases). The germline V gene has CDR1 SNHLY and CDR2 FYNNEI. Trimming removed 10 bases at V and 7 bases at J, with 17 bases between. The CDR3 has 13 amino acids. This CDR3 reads CATRTDGANEQFF. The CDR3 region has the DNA TGTGCCACCCGGACAGACGGGGCGAATGAGCAGTTCTTC.

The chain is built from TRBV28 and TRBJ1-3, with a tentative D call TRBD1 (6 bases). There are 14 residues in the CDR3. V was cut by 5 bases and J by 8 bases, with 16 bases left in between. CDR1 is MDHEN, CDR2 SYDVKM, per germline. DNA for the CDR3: TGTGCCAGCAGTAGGGGGACCGACCCGGACACCATATATTTT. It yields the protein CASSRGTDPDTIYF. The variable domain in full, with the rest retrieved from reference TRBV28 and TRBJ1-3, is DVKVTQSSRYLVKRTGEKVFLECVQDMDHENMFWYRQDPGLGLRLIYFSYDVKMKEKGDIPEGYSVSREKKERFSLILESASTNQTSMYLCASSRGTDPDTIYFGEGSWLTVV.